This TCR beta chain was found in a study of shared clonotypes between healthy human individuals. Adults of Caucasian background living in Nashville, Tennessee made up all donors. This table comes from immunoSEQ multiplex PCR, and its TCRdb copy is limited to in-frame clones, with some not included. Here the sample spans about 1 million clones, 70% to 80% being singletons. The CDR3 runs 16 residues. V was cut by 2 bases and J by 4 bases, with 12 bases left in between. Germline V gene sequence: CDR1 SGHTA, CDR2 FQGTGA. This clone was observed a handful of times. The TCR originated in a man younger than 35 in good health. Material: memory CD4+ T cells sorted from blood. Subset described: CD45RA-negative fraction. V and J are TRBV7-3 and TRBJ2-6; D might be TRBD2 (5 bases). The CDR3 is CASSLGPQRGANVLTF. The CDR3 bases are TGTGCCAGCAGCTTAGGGCCTCAGCGGGGGGCCAACGTCCTGACTTTC.